The 10 T cell receptor beta chains given below trace back to one sample, sequenced in a study of shared clonotypes between healthy human individuals. Profiled with immunoSEQ multiplex PCR; TCRdb holds only in-frame clones, not every one. The repertoire holds some 2.4 million clones, with roughly 93% as singletons. Source material: naive CD4+ T cells from PBMCs. Subset denoted: CD45RA+ positively selected. Receptor source: a man aged 18-30 years in good health. Some clones in this sample may be carry-over from other donors' samples.

This clone was recorded only once. At one end the junction does not follow the germline gene, possibly because of a read error. This chain links TRBV13 with TRBJ2-7; D possibly uses TRBD1 or TRBD2 (5 bases each). Germline V gene sequence: CDR1 PRHDT, CDR2 FYEKMQ (reference sequence). The CDR3 extends over 16 amino acids. As DNA, the CDR3 is TGTGCCAGCAGCCGAAACCCGGACACCCCTAGCCCTATCTCCTCATTC. Protein product: CASSRNPDTPSPISSF.

The genes are TRBV19 and TRBJ2-1; 15 bases fit TRBD2. Germline-derived CDR1 and CDR2 are LNHDA and SQIVND (reference sequence). V dropped 4 bases and J dropped 1; count of bases not matched to a gene: 8. The CDR3 runs 19 residues. The CDR3 protein is CASSTGLAGGSASYNEQFF. In DNA form, the CDR3 reads TGTGCCAGTAGTACGGGACTAGCGGGAGGCTCCGCGTCCTACAATGAGCAGTTCTTC.

DNA of the CDR3: TGTGCCAGCAGCCCCGTCGGGGGTGGAGGCTACACCTTC. This translates into CASSPVGGGGYTF. The rearrangement uses TRBV7-2 and TRBJ1-2, with D perhaps TRBD1 (5 bases). Between the trimmed V and J ends, which lost 5 bases and 8 bases, there was a span of 15 bases. Germline V lookup: CDR1 SGHTA, CDR2 FQGNSA. The CDR3 consists of 13 residues.

The rearrangement joins TRBV18 to TRBJ1-3, with 8 bases fitting TRBD1. Germline trimming cut 4 bases from V and 2 bases from J; bases unmatched to any gene: 4. The CDR3 loop spans 15 amino acids. CDR1 is KGHSH, CDR2 LQKENI, per germline. CDR3 loop: CASSLWTGPGNTIYF. The CDR3, as DNA: TGTGCCAGCTCACTTTGGACAGGGCCTGGAAACACCATATATTTT.

To note about this clone: This sample also contains other DNA sequences that code for the same CDR3. This sequence joins TRBV28 and TRBJ2-7, with no clear D. V was cut by 2 bases and J by 4 bases, with 6 bases left in between. The germline CDR1 and CDR2 sequences are MDHEN and SYDVKM. CDR3 size: 12 residues. CDR3 DNA sequence: TGTGCCAGCAGTTTAGTGGGGTACGAGCAGTACTTC. This translates into CASSLVGYEQYF.

As regards this clone: Compared with germline, one end of the junction differs, possibly owing to a read error. The rearrangement joins TRBV9 to TRBJ2-5; D is possibly TRBD1 or TRBD2 (5 bases each). CDR1 is SGDLS, CDR2 YYNGEE, per germline. This CDR3 is built from 13 residues. CDR3 loop: CASSPRDEETQYF. For the CDR3, the DNA is TGTGCCAGCAGCCCCCGGGACGAAGAAACCCAGTACTTC. Using reference TRBV9 and TRBJ2-5 for the parts outside the CDR3, the full variable domain is DSGVTQTPKHLITATGQRVTLRCSPRSGDLSVYWYQQSLDQGLQFLIQYYNGEERAKGNILERFSAQQFPDLHSELNLSSLELGDSALYFCASSPRDEETQYFGPGTRLLVL.

The gene calls are TRBV7-2 and TRBJ2-7; 13 bases line up with TRBD2. In germline, CDR1 is SGHTA, CDR2 FQGNSA. This CDR3 is built from 16 residues. V was clipped by 1 base and J by 3 bases; unmatched bases: 3. CDR3 DNA: TGTGCCAGCAGCTTAGGGACTAGCGGGAGTTTCTACGAGCAGTACTTC. It is translated as CASSLGTSGSFYEQYF. Filled out from reference TRBV7-2 and TRBJ2-7, the complete variable domain reads GAGVSQSPSNKVTEKGKDVELRCDPISGHTALYWYRQSLGQGLEFLIYFQGNSAPDKSGLPSDRFSAERTGGSVSTLTIQRTQQEDSAVYLCASSLGTSGSFYEQYFGPGTRLTVT.

V gene TRBV19 combines with J gene TRBJ2-7; the D is unclear. Trimming took 3 bases from V and 2 from J, leaving 8 bases between them. This CDR3 spans 13 amino acids. CDR1 LNHDA and CDR2 SQIVND come from the germline V gene (reference sequence). The CDR3 sequence: CASSMGKTYEQYF. The DNA for the CDR3 is TGTGCCAGTAGTATGGGCAAAACCTACGAGCAGTACTTC.

J is TRBJ2-2 and V is TRBV9; D perhaps matches TRBD2 (6 bases). Trimming removed 2 bases from V and 1 base from J, with 9 bases in between. The CDR3 loop spans 15 amino acids. Germline V gives CDR1 SGDLS, CDR2 YYNGEE. The CDR3 is CASSVGDWNTGELFF. Written as DNA, the CDR3 is TGTGCCAGCAGCGTGGGGGACTGGAACACCGGGGAGCTGTTTTTT.

V usage is TRBV25-1 and J usage is TRBJ2-1, with 11 positions matching TRBD2. Germline CDR1 is MGHDK and CDR2 is SYGVNS. The CDR3 totals 16 residues. After removal of 4 bases from V and 6 bases from J, the junction contained 8 bases not matched to a gene. CDR3 sequence reads: CASSGSGLAGFNEQFF. The DNA of the CDR3 is TGTGCCAGCAGTGGGTCCGGACTAGCGGGCTTCAATGAGCAGTTCTTC. Variable domain in full (rest from reference TRBV25-1 and TRBJ2-1): EADIYQTPRYLVIGTGKKITLECSQTMGHDKMYWYQQDPGMELHLIHYSYGVNSTEKGDLSSESTVSRIRTEHFPLTLESARPSHTSQYLCASSGSGLAGFNEQFFGPGTRLTVL.